The text below deals with one T cell receptor (beta chain). Its matching antigen is unknown. This entry belongs to a study of cytomegalovirus exposure and HLA in healthy donors. The PCR used 60 Vbeta and 13 Jbeta primers. Repertoires were generated with immunoSEQ multiplex PCR, while TCRdb's copy carries only in-frame clones and drops some. This specimen shows 200,000 or so clones; the ten leading clones hold roughly 0.74%. Points from the study as a whole: Trimming of TCR beta V- and J-genes showed a link, identified in a later analysis, to a missense DCLRE1C variant.

This clonotype was sampled from a boy aged 5-17 years in good health and CMV-seronegative. Sequenced: PBMCs.

The DNA for the CDR3 is TGTGCCAGCAGCTTACAAAGCGGGGGGGCCCCAGATACGCAGTATTTT. Amino acids: CASSLQSGGAPDTQYF. The chain carries TRBV7-2 and TRBJ2-3, with 10 bases that match TRBD2. Trimming at V came to 2 bases and at J to 4 bases, leaving 6 bases not matched to a gene. Germline CDR1 and CDR2: SGHTA and FQGNSA. The CDR3 extends over 16 amino acids.